The present T cell receptor (beta chain) was sequenced within a study of blood T cell repertoires in COVID-19. Study details: The United States, Italy and Spain supplied acute and convalescent COVID-19 samples.

The data were produced by immunoSEQ multiplex PCR, yet TCRdb's version contains in-frame clones alone and is incomplete. The table lists approximately 240,000 clones, approximately 84% of them singletons, with around 2% in the top ten. Trimming stripped 6 bases from V and 8 bases from J, with 14 bases between. CDR3 size: 13 residues. Germline loops: CDR1 MNHEY, CDR2 SVGAGI. The source of this sequence is a woman aged 55-69 years with acute or convalescent COVID-19. Sequencing input: peripheral blood. The chain carries TRBV6-5 and TRBJ1-5; tentative D call: TRBD1 (5 bases). The CDR3 coding sequence is TGTGCCAGCAGCAACGACAGAAGGGAGCCCCAGCATTTT. This codes for CASSNDRREPQHF.